Listed here are 30 T cell receptor beta chains from one sample, sequenced in a study of OX40 agonist ivuxolimab in advanced cancers. Libraries were prepared by immunoSEQ multiplex PCR; TCRdb keeps only in-frame clonotypes and omits some of them. The table shows tens of thousands of clones, with approximately 85% occurring only once. Sequencing was performed on CD4+ or CD8+ T cells sorted from blood, taken in a trial of the OX40 agonist ivuxolimab. These TCRs come from an adult with an advanced solid tumor such as melanoma, head and neck, liver or kidney cancer.

The chain uses TRBV10-3 and TRBJ1-5, with D perhaps TRBD1 (5 bases). V dropped 5 bases and J dropped 0 bases, with 11 bases sitting between them. Looked up from germline, CDR1 is ENHRY and CDR2 is SYGVKD. The CDR3 spans 15 residues. The CDR3 loop is CAISRDDLSNQPQHF. As DNA, the CDR3 is TGTGCCATCAGTAGGGACGACCTTAGCAATCAGCCCCAGCATTTT.

Only one count was recorded for this clone. One end of the junction does not line up with germline, which may come from a read error. The gene calls are TRBV9 and TRBJ1-6; no definite D call. The CDR3 totals 14 residues. CDR1 is SGDLS and CDR2 is YYNGEE in the germline V gene. The CDR3 coding sequence is TGTGCCGGCAGCGTAGGGTTCGAGGGTTCACCCCTCCACTTT. Translating gives CAGSVGFEGSPLHF.

The sample holds one count of this clone. The V call is TRBV5-8, the J call TRBJ1-6; D not certain. Trimming left V 0 bases short and J 7 bases short, with 8 bases between. CDR3 length equals 14 residues. Germline V gene lookup returns CDR1 SGHTS and CDR2 YDEGEE. Written as DNA, the CDR3 is TGTGCCAGCAGCTTGGGTCTGGGGAATTCACCCCTCCACTTT. Translating gives CASSLGLGNSPLHF. Based on the CDR3 plus reference TRBV5-8 and TRBJ1-6, the full variable domain is EAGVTQSPTHLIKTRGQQATLRCSPISGHTSVYWYQQALGLGLQFLLWYDEGEERNRGNFPPRFSGRQFPNYSSELNVNALELEDSALYLCASSLGLGNSPLHFGNGTRLTVT.

The V and J genes are TRBV5-1 and TRBJ1-6; 9 bases agree with TRBD1. V was clipped by 0 bases and J by 7 bases; unmatched bases: 5. From germline, CDR1 is SGHRS and CDR2 YFSETQ. The CDR3 runs to 16 residues. Here the CDR3 DNA reads TGCGCCAGCAGCTTGGAGGCGGGACAGGGAAATTCACCCCTCCACTTT. Protein: CASSLEAGQGNSPLHF.

The rearrangement uses TRBV5-6 and TRBJ2-5, with TRBD2 identical over 12 bases. Germline CDR1 and CDR2: SGHDT and YYEEEE. The CDR3 is 16 amino acids. The junction had 1 base not matched to a gene; V was cut back by 0 bases and J by 1 base. Here the CDR3 DNA reads TGTGCCAGCAGCTTGGGACTAGCGGGGGTCCAAGAGACCCAGTACTTC. Protein product: CASSLGLAGVQETQYF. The full variable domain, its missing parts supplied by reference TRBV5-6 and TRBJ2-5, is DAGVTQSPTHLIKTRGQQVTLRCSPKSGHDTVSWYQQALGQGPQFIFQYYEEEERQRGNFPDRFSGHQFPNYSSELNVNALLLGDSALYLCASSLGLAGVQETQYFGPGTRLLVL.

This chain connects TRBV9 to TRBJ2-2; D unresolved. CDR1 is SGDLS and CDR2 is YYNGEE in the germline V gene. The CDR3 contains 12 residues. Trimming took 0 bases from V and 7 from J, leaving 4 bases between them. CDR3: CASSVVLGELFF. CDR3 nucleotides: TGTGCCAGCAGCGTAGTGCTCGGGGAGCTGTTTTTT.

This clone was picked up a small number of times. The chain carries TRBV4-2 and TRBJ1-2, with unresolved D. The V gene lost 1 base and the J gene lost 5 bases, with 8 bases spanning the gap. Germline CDR1 is LGHNA and CDR2 is YNFKEQ. There are 13 residues in the CDR3. For the CDR3, the DNA is TGTGCCAGCAGCCAAGGGGCATCTTATGGCTACACCTTC. Its protein product is CASSQGASYGYTF.

The J gene is TRBJ2-4, the V gene TRBV27; TRBD1 matches at 7 bases. Per the germline V gene, CDR1 is MNHEY and CDR2 is SMNVEV (reference sequence). The CDR3 has 14 residues. V was pared by 3 bases and J by 7 bases, with 6 bases of the junction left unmatched. The CDR3 sequence is CASSFKGDSNIQYF. The CDR3 DNA sequence: TGTGCCAGCAGTTTCAAGGGGGACAGTAACATTCAGTACTTC.

V usage is TRBV11-3 and J usage is TRBJ2-7, with 9 bases matching TRBD1. The CDR3 spans 13 residues. From germline, CDR1 is SGHNT and CDR2 YENEEA. Unmatched junction bases numbered 3, after V lost 6 bases and J lost 3 bases. CDR3 sequence reads: CASRAGQGYEQYF. CDR3 nucleotide sequence: TGTGCCAGCAGGGCGGGACAGGGCTACGAGCAGTACTTC.

The chain joins TRBV5-8 to TRBJ2-5; D is perhaps TRBD2 (5 bases). With 9 bases removed from V and 0 bases from J, the gap between germline ends came to 9 bases. The CDR3 runs to 12 residues. Germline lookup yields CDR1 SGHTS and CDR2 YDEGEE. The CDR3 DNA is TGTGCCACGAAGAGGGACCAAGAGACCCAGTACTTC. Amino acids: CATKRDQETQYF.

This chain links TRBV18 with TRBJ2-7; 7 bases line up with TRBD2. This CDR3 spans 14 amino acids. Germline lookup yields CDR1 KGHSH and CDR2 LQKENI. J gave up 5 bases and V 6 bases, and 10 bases lay outside the gene matches. The CDR3 loop is CASSPRSGGDEQYF. The CDR3 region has the DNA TGTGCCAGCTCCCCTCGGTCGGGGGGTGACGAGCAGTACTTC.

This sequence joins TRBV27 and TRBJ2-2; 11 bases fit TRBD2. The length of the CDR3 is 15 residues. Germline CDR1 reads MNHEY; CDR2 reads SMNVEV (reference sequence). The junction had 2 bases not matched to a gene; V was cut back by 2 bases and J by 6 bases. The CDR3 spells CASSLSSGGAGELFF. For the CDR3, the DNA is TGTGCCAGCAGTTTAAGTAGCGGGGGGGCCGGGGAGCTGTTTTTT.

The V and J genes are TRBV18 and TRBJ2-3; 9 bases are a match to TRBD1. Germline assignment: CDR1 KGHSH and CDR2 LQKENI. The V segment lost 3 bases and the J segment 3 bases; nucleotides outside the gene matches: 4. The CDR3 is 15 residues long. The CDR3 loop is CASSPSGQGTDTQYF. CDR3 nucleotides: TGTGCCAGCTCACCTTCGGGACAGGGAACAGATACGCAGTATTTT.

The sample holds one count of this clone. Other DNA sequences in the same sample also yield this CDR3. This chain connects TRBV11-2 to TRBJ1-3; D gene unclear. The germline V gene has CDR1 SGHAT and CDR2 FQNNGV. Trimming took 5 bases from V and 0 from J, leaving 14 bases between them. The CDR3 has 16 residues. Written as DNA, the CDR3 is TGTGCCAGCAGCCCCTCCTCGGGGAGCTCTGGAAACACCATATATTTT. Encoded protein: CASSPSSGSSGNTIYF.

This clone was counted once. CDR3 DNA sequence: TGTGCCAGCAGGATAGGGGGGGGTCGAGATTCACCCCTCCACTTT. Its protein product is CASRIGGGRDSPLHF. V is TRBV6-4 and J is TRBJ1-6, with D tentatively TRBD1 (6 bases). The CDR3 is 15 residues long. Per germline, CDR1 MRHNA and CDR2 SNTAGT. V was cut by 6 bases and J by 8 bases, with 17 bases left in between.

The gene calls are TRBV2 and TRBJ2-3; 7 positions agree with TRBD1. The CDR3 spans 15 residues. Per the germline V gene, CDR1 is SNHLY and CDR2 is FYNNEI. Unmatched junction bases numbered 6, after V lost 6 bases and J lost 0 bases. The CDR3 here is CASRVWTGSTDTQYF. CDR3 bases: TGTGCCAGCAGGGTCTGGACAGGAAGCACAGATACGCAGTATTTT. The full variable domain, in which reference TRBV2 and TRBJ2-3 provide the parts outside the CDR3, is EPEVTQTPSHQVTQMGQEVILRCVPISNHLYFYWYRQILGQKVEFLVSFYNNEISEKSEIFDDQFSVERPDGSNFTLKIRSTKLEDSAMYFCASRVWTGSTDTQYFGPGTRLTVL.

The chain employs TRBV5-6 and TRBJ2-5; either TRBD1 or TRBD2 may fit D (5 bases each). CDR3 size: 14 residues. CDR1 and CDR2 (germline): SGHDT, YYEEEE. V was trimmed by 4 bases and J by 4 bases, leaving 14 bases between them. CDR3 sequence reads: CASSHGLRGETQYF. The CDR3 DNA sequence: TGTGCCAGCAGCCACGGACTTAGGGGAGAGACCCAGTACTTC.

The J gene is TRBJ1-1, the V gene TRBV29-1; D may be TRBD1 (5 bases). This CDR3 has 15 amino acids. V was shortened by 7 bases and J by 0 bases, with 18 bases between the two germline ends. Germline V gene sequence: CDR1 SQVTM, CDR2 ANQGSEA. CDR3 sequence (DNA): TGCAGCGCTCCAGGTAAGGGACGGATGAACACTGAAGCTTTCTTT. This gives the protein CSAPGKGRMNTEAFF.

The J gene is TRBJ1-5, the V gene TRBV6-1; D perhaps matches TRBD1 (5 bases). The CDR3 extends over 14 amino acids. In germline, CDR1 is MNHNS, CDR2 SASEGT. Trimming removed 4 bases at V and 5 bases at J, with 12 bases between. In DNA form, the CDR3 reads TGTGCCAGCAGTGCCGAACAGGTGCATCAGCCCCAGCATTTT. Protein product: CASSAEQVHQPQHF.

The V call is TRBV6-8, the J call TRBJ2-3; 9 bases are a match to TRBD2. The CDR3 is 15 residues long. Germline V gene sequence: CDR1 MNHGY, CDR2 SAAAGT. Germline trimming cut 6 bases from V and 2 bases from J; bases unmatched to any gene: 6. CDR3 residues: CASRRLAGHTDTQYF. In DNA, the CDR3 is TGTGCCAGCAGACGGCTAGCGGGACACACAGATACGCAGTATTTT.

This rearrangement joins TRBV27 to TRBJ2-7, with D possibly being TRBD1 (5 bases). The CDR3 length is 14 residues. Germline loops: CDR1 MNHEY, CDR2 SMNVEV (reference sequence). The ends were cut back, 4 bases at V and 2 bases at J, with 12 bases in the middle. In nucleotides, the CDR3 is TGTGCCAGCAGTTCCACAGGTAACCCCTACGAGCAGTACTTC. Protein: CASSSTGNPYEQYF.

The chain joins TRBV5-4 to TRBJ1-4, with 11 bases identical to TRBD1. V lost 5 bases to trimming and J lost 4 bases; unmatched junction nucleotides: 4. The germline CDR1 and CDR2 sequences are SGHNT and YYREEE (reference sequence). The CDR3 sequence is 15 residues long. The CDR3 loop is CASSGQGAGNEKLFF. The CDR3 DNA follows: TGTGCCAGCAGTGGACAGGGGGCGGGTAATGAAAAACTGTTTTTT.

CDR3 DNA sequence: TGTGCCAGCAGCGCGAGCCTAGCGGGGGAAGAGACCCAGTACTTC. Translated: CASSASLAGEETQYF. The V gene is TRBV9, the J gene TRBJ2-5; 10 bases map to TRBD2. Unmatched junction bases numbered 5, after V lost 3 bases and J lost 3 bases. Germline CDR1 SGDLS, CDR2 YYNGEE. The CDR3 length is 15 residues.

This chain joins TRBV18 and TRBJ1-6; 8 bases align to TRBD1. V shed 2 bases, J shed 9 bases, and the junction held 6 bases outside the gene matches. The CDR3 length is 15 residues. The germline V gene has CDR1 KGHSH and CDR2 LQKENI. The chain's CDR3 is CASSPGQGKGSPLHF. CDR3 DNA sequence: TGTGCCAGCTCACCAGGACAGGGAAAAGGTTCACCCCTCCACTTT.

A few counts support this clone. The J gene is TRBJ2-5, the V gene TRBV15, with TRBD2 identical over 14 bases. Germline V gene data show CDR1 as LNHNV and CDR2 as YYDKDF (reference sequence). J gave up 5 bases and V 3 bases, and 5 bases lay outside the gene matches. There are 16 residues in the CDR3. The CDR3 nucleotides read TGTGCCACCAGCAGCGGACTAGCGGGGGGTAGGGAGACCCAGTACTTC. Encoded protein: CATSSGLAGGRETQYF.

The gene calls are TRBV30 and TRBJ1-3, with D tentatively TRBD1 (5 bases). This CDR3 contains 13 residues. Germline CDR1 and CDR2: GTSNPN and SVGIG (reference sequence). The V gene lost 2 bases and the J gene lost 9 bases, with 14 bases spanning the gap. The CDR3: CAWSRDARSTIYF. The CDR3 DNA reads TGTGCCTGGAGTCGGGACGCCCGAAGCACCATATATTTT. The variable domain in full, with the rest retrieved from reference TRBV30 and TRBJ1-3, is SQTIHQWPATLVQPVGSPLSLECTVEGTSNPNLYWYRQAAGRGLQLLFYSVGIGQISSEVPQNLSASRPQDRQFILSSKKLLLSDSGFYLCAWSRDARSTIYFGEGSWLTVV.

In DNA form, the CDR3 reads TGTGCCAGCAGCAAAGGACGGGCCAATGAGCAGTTCTTC. The encoded protein is CASSKGRANEQFF. The chain has TRBV9 and TRBJ2-1, with D uncertain. V lost 4 bases to trimming and J lost 6 bases, with 11 bases between them. This CDR3 spans 13 amino acids. Germline loops: CDR1 SGDLS, CDR2 YYNGEE.

This CDR3 reads CSATGGGYTF. The DNA for the CDR3 is TGCAGCGCAACAGGGGGGGGCTACACCTTC. The chain combines TRBV29-1 with TRBJ1-2, with 8 bases fitting TRBD1. This CDR3 region has 10 residues. With V trimmed by 7 bases and J by 8 bases, 3 bases remained unmatched. Germline V lookup: CDR1 SQVTM, CDR2 ANQGSEA.

This chain connects TRBV13 to TRBJ1-3; no clear D. The length of the CDR3 is 14 residues. V lost 6 bases and J 0 bases, leaving 9 bases between the germline ends. CDR1 is PRHDT, CDR2 FYEKMQ, per germline (reference sequence). CDR3 bases: TGTGCCAGCAGTGGCAGAACCTCTGGAAACACCATATATTTT. This codes for CASSGRTSGNTIYF.

This clone was recorded only once. This chain uses TRBV15 with TRBJ1-2, with TRBD1 as a possible D gene (5 bases). The CDR3 extends over 16 amino acids. The germline gives CDR1 LNHNV, CDR2 YYDKDF (reference sequence). The germline V and J ends were trimmed by 8 bases and 1 base, with 20 bases remaining between them. Here the CDR3 DNA reads TGTGCCACCCATTCGGGGGAGCCACCGCTTAACTATGGCTACACCTTC. Translating gives CATHSGEPPLNYGYTF.